The 27 T cell receptor beta chains below were found in one sample sequenced in a study of blood T cell repertoires in COVID-19. Generated by immunoSEQ multiplex PCR, the TCRdb table keeps only in-frame clones and is missing some. The sample yields 390,000 or so clones, about 89% seen once. Sequences were obtained from peripheral blood. These receptors all come from a woman aged 25 to 39 with COVID-19, enrolled during active disease.

The chain uses TRBV9 and TRBJ2-3; the match to TRBD2 covers 7 bases. V shed 0 bases and J 0 bases; nucleotides not matched to a gene: 16. This CDR3 comprises 20 residues. Germline V gene lookup returns CDR1 SGDLS and CDR2 YYNGEE. The CDR3 DNA reads TGTGCCAGCAGCGTAGCTACCGCCAGCGGGGAAATCCTTAGCACAGATACGCAGTATTTT. Protein sequence: CASSVATASGEILSTDTQYF.

This chain uses TRBV5-1 with TRBJ1-3, with TRBD1 matching over 7 bases. CDR3 length: 15 amino acids. V shed 1 base and J 1 base; nucleotides not matched to a gene: 2. Germline V gene sequence: CDR1 SGHRS, CDR2 YFSETQ. CDR3 sequence (DNA): TGCGCCAGCAGCTTGACACAGGGGTCTGGAAACACCATATATTTT. Translation gives CASSLTQGSGNTIYF.

The CDR3 region is CASSEALVQGLAGSYNEQFF. The CDR3, as DNA: TGTGCCAGCAGTGAAGCGCTTGTTCAGGGACTAGCGGGCTCCTACAATGAGCAGTTCTTC. The rearrangement links TRBV2 to TRBJ2-1, with 12 nucleotides matching TRBD2. Germline V lookup: CDR1 SNHLY, CDR2 FYNNEI. J was trimmed by 0 bases and V by 0 bases; bases with no gene match: 9. This CDR3 region has 20 residues.

V and J are TRBV19 and TRBJ1-1; D perhaps matches TRBD1 (5 bases). Trimming stripped 7 bases from V and 5 bases from J, with 14 bases between. CDR3 length equals 13 residues. The germline V gene encodes CDR1 LNHDA and CDR2 SQIVND (reference sequence). The CDR3 reads CASTPRGETEAFF. In DNA, the CDR3 is TGTGCCAGTACTCCCCGGGGGGAGACTGAAGCTTTCTTT.

The chain has TRBV2 and TRBJ2-3, with 13 bases lining up with TRBD2. V shed 6 bases, J shed 5 bases, and the junction held 5 bases outside the gene matches. The CDR3 is 15 residues long. The germline V gene encodes CDR1 SNHLY and CDR2 FYNNEI. CDR3 nucleotides: TGTGCCAGCAGGAAACTAGCGGGAGGGGGAGATACGCAGTATTTT. Translation: CASRKLAGGGDTQYF.

The chain carries TRBV7-6 and TRBJ2-5; D possibly corresponds to TRBD2 (5 bases). Germline V gene data show CDR1 as SGHVS and CDR2 as FNYEAQ. V gave up 1 base and J gave up 2 bases, with 14 bases separating them. The CDR3 runs 16 residues. In nucleotides, the CDR3 is TGTGCCAGCAGCTTAGAATCAGGACGGAGGCAAGAGACCCAGTACTTC. Amino acid sequence: CASSLESGRRQETQYF.

The gene calls are TRBV10-3 and TRBJ1-2, with unresolved D. The CDR3 totals 17 residues. The V end lost 2 bases, the J end lost 3 bases, and 19 bases lay between the germline ends. Per germline, CDR1 ENHRY and CDR2 SYGVKD. The CDR3 DNA reads TGTGCCATCAGTGAGATAGCGGAGATAGGGTCGGACTATGGCTACACCTTC. This sequence encodes CAISEIAEIGSDYGYTF.

The chain joins TRBV6-5 to TRBJ2-5; 9 bases match TRBD2. CDR3 length: 16 amino acids. The germline V gene encodes CDR1 MNHEY and CDR2 SVGAGI. V gave up 2 bases and J gave up 3 bases; unmatched junction bases: 7. This chain's CDR3 is CASSYDGGGVKETQYF. The CDR3, as DNA: TGTGCCAGCAGTTACGATGGCGGGGGGGTAAAAGAGACCCAGTACTTC.

The V call is TRBV11-2, the J call TRBJ2-1; 7 bases agree with TRBD2. This CDR3 spans 17 amino acids. Losses at the gene ends were 2 bases for V and 0 bases for J; bases not matched to a gene: 7. The germline gives CDR1 SGHAT, CDR2 FQNNGV. In DNA form, the CDR3 reads TGTGCCAGCAGCTTACGACGAGCGGGAAGCTCCTACAATGAGCAGTTCTTC. As protein: CASSLRRAGSSYNEQFF.

The chain joins TRBV6-5 to TRBJ1-6; no definite D call. This CDR3 spans 14 amino acids. Trimming stripped 5 bases from V and 14 bases from J, with 19 bases between. Germline assignment: CDR1 MNHEY and CDR2 SVGAGI. As DNA, the CDR3 is TGTGCCAGCAGTAGCGGCACGTTGGAGGCGTCCCTCCACTTT. Encoded protein: CASSSGTLEASLHF.

The chain uses TRBV6-5 and TRBJ2-2; D remains unclear. The CDR3 has 13 residues. Germline V CDR1 and CDR2: MNHEY, SVGAGI. Deletions cut 6 bases from V and 3 bases from J, with 8 bases between. For the CDR3, the DNA is TGTGCCAGCAGGTACCGGGACACCGGGGAGCTGTTTTTT. This encodes CASRYRDTGELFF.

The CDR3 loop is CASSQDFGQGAYEQYF. The CDR3 DNA is TGTGCCAGCAGCCAAGATTTCGGTCAGGGGGCCTACGAGCAGTACTTC. This chain joins TRBV3-1 (or the pseudogene TRBV3-2) and TRBJ2-7, with TRBD1 matching 7 bases. The V gene's germline CDR1 is LGHDT and CDR2 YNNKEL (reference sequence). The CDR3 runs 16 residues. J lost 2 bases, V lost 0 bases, and 7 bases had no gene match.

The V gene is TRBV5-1, the J gene TRBJ2-3; D remains unclear. Germline V gene lookup returns CDR1 SGHRS and CDR2 YFSETQ. The V gene lost 5 bases and the J gene lost 2 bases, with 9 bases spanning the gap. CDR3 length: 13 residues. The CDR3 loop reads CASSKTDTDTQYF. CDR3 sequence (DNA): TGCGCCAGCAGTAAAACAGACACAGATACGCAGTATTTT.

The J gene is TRBJ1-5, the V gene TRBV6-5; 9 nucleotides line up with TRBD1. This CDR3 contains 14 residues. The germline V gene has CDR1 MNHEY and CDR2 SVGAGI. V lost 6 bases to trimming and J lost 0 bases; unmatched junction nucleotides: 0. CDR3 sequence (DNA): TGTGCCAGCAGGGACAGGGGTAGCAATCAGCCCCAGCATTTT. This encodes CASRDRGSNQPQHF.

This rearrangement joins TRBV6-5 to TRBJ2-1; tentatively, D is TRBD2 (5 bases). Deletions cut 2 bases from V and 10 bases from J, with 18 bases between. The CDR3 consists of 15 residues. Germline CDR1 MNHEY, CDR2 SVGAGI. Here the CDR3 DNA reads TGTGCCAGCAGTTACACCCCGGGGAATAAGAAGGAGCAGTTCTTC. Translated, it gives CASSYTPGNKKEQFF.

The chain joins TRBV6-1 to TRBJ2-7, with D perhaps TRBD1 (6 bases). V was clipped by 2 bases and J by 1 base, with 15 bases between them. The germline CDR1 and CDR2 sequences are MNHNS and SASEGT. This CDR3 spans 16 amino acids. The CDR3 protein is CASSEPGRGSSYEQYV. CDR3 DNA sequence: TGTGCCAGCAGTGAACCCGGCAGGGGTAGTTCCTACGAGCAGTACGTC.

The sample holds one count of this clone. The chain links TRBV6-2 or TRBV6-3 to TRBJ2-7; 8 bases are shared with TRBD1. The CDR3 totals 11 residues. Germline CDR1 is MNHEY and CDR2 is SVGEGT. CDR3 residues: CASSHPGQVSV. The CDR3 nucleotides read TGTGCCAGCAGTCATCCGGGACAGGTTAGCGTC.

V and J are TRBV5-1 and TRBJ2-2; D is possibly TRBD1 (5 bases). Trimming shortened V by 2 bases and J by 3 bases, and 20 bases separated the two germline ends. The CDR3 is 18 amino acids. Germline-derived CDR1 and CDR2 are SGHRS and YFSETQ. The CDR3: CASSFTGIPQRDTGELFF. CDR3 DNA sequence: TGCGCCAGCAGCTTTACAGGAATCCCACAACGGGACACCGGGGAGCTGTTTTTT.

As concerns this clone: The sample has other DNA sequences that encode this CDR3 too. The gene calls are TRBV19 and TRBJ1-1, with 7 positions matching TRBD1. Unmatched junction bases numbered 1, after V lost 3 bases and J lost 3 bases. Germline CDR1 reads LNHDA; CDR2 reads SQIVND (reference sequence). The CDR3 is made up of 13 amino acids. The CDR3 sequence: CASSIDRDTEAFF. The CDR3 nucleotides are TGTGCCAGTAGTATTGACAGGGACACTGAAGCTTTCTTT.

The gene calls are TRBV4-3 and TRBJ2-7; D possibly corresponds to TRBD1 (5 bases). The CDR3 spans 14 residues. Trimming stripped 3 bases from V and 3 bases from J, with 12 bases between. Germline loops: CDR1 LGHNA, CDR2 YSLEER. CDR3: CASSQVGQGYEQYF. The DNA for the CDR3 is TGCGCCAGCAGCCAGGTTGGACAAGGCTACGAGCAGTACTTC.

This clone occurred once. This chain connects TRBV6-5 to TRBJ1-1; D is ambiguous. This CDR3 spans 13 amino acids. Trimming removed 6 bases at V and 0 bases at J, with 8 bases between. The germline CDR1 and CDR2 sequences are MNHEY and SVGAGI. Written as DNA, the CDR3 is TGTGCCAGCAGCTTCCAGATGAACACTGAAGCTTTCTTT. Translation gives CASSFQMNTEAFF.

This chain links TRBV7-2 with TRBJ2-5, with D possibly TRBD2 on 6 matching bases. This CDR3 has 15 amino acids. The ends were cut back, 2 bases at V and 5 bases at J, with 15 bases in the middle. CDR1 is SGHTA and CDR2 is FQGNSA in the germline V gene. In nucleotides, the CDR3 is TGTGCCAGCAGCTTATCTGCCGGGCTAGCGGAGACCCAGTACTTC. Translation gives CASSLSAGLAETQYF.

This sequence joins TRBV7-8 and TRBJ1-2, with no clear D. The V end lost 1 base, the J end lost 4 bases, and 13 bases lay between the germline ends. The CDR3 runs 15 residues. Germline V gene data show CDR1 as SGHVS and CDR2 as FQNEAQ. The CDR3 region is CASSLEGREAYGYTF. CDR3 DNA: TGTGCCAGCAGCTTAGAAGGGAGGGAGGCCTATGGCTACACCTTC.

The CDR3 loop is CASSLGTVFISNQPQHF. CDR3 coding DNA: TGTGCCAGCAGTTTAGGGACAGTTTTTATTAGCAATCAGCCCCAGCATTTT. The chain uses TRBV28 and TRBJ1-5; 7 nucleotides agree with TRBD1. J was trimmed by 0 bases and V by 2 bases; bases with no gene match: 7. The germline V gene encodes CDR1 MDHEN and CDR2 SYDVKM. This CDR3 has 17 amino acids.

This clone occurred once. The chain is built from TRBV9 and TRBJ1-1; D may be TRBD1 (5 bases). Germline V CDR1 and CDR2: SGDLS, YYNGEE. The CDR3 contains 12 residues. Deletions cut 4 bases from V and 9 bases from J, with 13 bases between. The CDR3 nucleotides read TGTGCCAGCAGCTCCCCCGGGGGACAAGCTTTCTTT. Its protein is CASSSPGGQAFF.

This chain links TRBV6-2 or TRBV6-3 with TRBJ1-1; D remains unclear. V gave up 5 bases and J gave up 0 bases, with 7 bases separating them. Looked up from germline, CDR1 is MNHEY and CDR2 is SVGEGT. CDR3 length equals 13 residues. CDR3 nucleotide sequence: TGTGCCAGCAGTCTAAGAATGAACACTGAAGCTTTCTTT. As protein: CASSLRMNTEAFF.

The CDR3: CASSPELGGADTQYF. The CDR3, as DNA: TGTGCCAGCAGCCCCGAACTAGGTGGGGCAGATACGCAGTATTTT. The genes are TRBV11-2 and TRBJ2-3, with D perhaps matching TRBD2 (5 bases). The length of the CDR3 is 15 residues. Germline V gives CDR1 SGHAT, CDR2 FQNNGV. V was clipped by 5 bases and J by 4 bases, with 16 bases between them.